Shown below are 13 T cell receptor beta chains from a single sample sequenced in a study of blood T cell repertoires in COVID-19. The method was immunoSEQ multiplex PCR; TCRdb's version includes in-frame clones alone and lacks a portion of them. The sample records 60,000 to 75,000 clones, roughly 85% being singletons. The material sequenced was peripheral blood. Every receptor here comes from a woman aged 80 or over with acute or convalescent COVID-19.

The chain employs TRBV20-1 and TRBJ1-6, with TRBD1 matching 9 bases. The CDR3 consists of 14 residues. V shed 3 bases and J 12 bases; nucleotides not matched to a gene: 9. Per the germline V gene, CDR1 is DFQATT and CDR2 is SNEGSKA (reference sequence). Here the CDR3 reads CSASGDRESEPLHF. The CDR3 nucleotides read TGCAGTGCTAGTGGGGACAGGGAGTCGGAACCCCTCCACTTT.

The chain couples TRBV7-2 to TRBJ2-1, with 10 nucleotides matching TRBD2. The CDR3 spans 15 residues. In germline, CDR1 is SGHTA, CDR2 FQGNSA. With V trimmed by 1 base and J by 12 bases, 9 bases remained unmatched. In DNA form, the CDR3 reads TGTGCCAGCAGCTTAGAAAAGCGGGGGGGCCTGTCGCAGTTCTTC. It specifies CASSLEKRGGLSQFF.

The chain has TRBV10-2 and TRBJ2-7; 7 positions match TRBD1. The CDR3 is made up of 14 amino acids. V was pared by 7 bases and J by 3 bases, with 9 bases of the junction left unmatched. CDR1 and CDR2 (germline): WSHSY, SAAADI. The CDR3 bases are TGCGCCAGCACGCTACCGGGACAGCTCTACGAGCAGTACTTC. Translation gives CASTLPGQLYEQYF.

The chain couples TRBV3-1 (or the pseudogene TRBV3-2) to TRBJ2-1; D is perhaps TRBD2 (6 bases). Germline CDR1 is LGHDT and CDR2 is YNNKEL (reference sequence). V was shortened by 0 bases and J by 7 bases, with 13 bases between the two germline ends. CDR3 length: 15 residues. The DNA of the CDR3 is TGTGCCAGCAGCCAAGACATCTCGGGAGTTAATGAGCAGTTCTTC. It is translated as CASSQDISGVNEQFF.

This chain connects TRBV5-1 to TRBJ1-1; D possibly corresponds to TRBD1 (5 bases). Trimming took 0 bases from V and 4 from J, leaving 16 bases between them. The germline CDR1 and CDR2 sequences are SGHRS and YFSETQ. This CDR3 has 16 amino acids. The CDR3 nucleotides read TGCGCCAGCAGCTTGGCGGAGCATTGGGGGGGCACTGAAGCTTTCTTT. Its protein product is CASSLAEHWGGTEAFF.

This rearrangement joins TRBV19 to TRBJ1-1, with D maybe TRBD1 (5 bases). Deletions cut 3 bases from V and 0 bases from J, with 14 bases between. The CDR3 spans 16 residues. CDR1 is LNHDA, CDR2 SQIVND, per germline (reference sequence). The CDR3 region has the DNA TGTGCCAGTAGTATCGGGACTCTTAGGGTGAACACTGAAGCTTTCTTT. Translating gives CASSIGTLRVNTEAFF.

This clone is a singleton in its sample. The V and J genes are TRBV14 and TRBJ1-1, with TRBD1 matching over 7 bases. Looked up from germline, CDR1 is SGHDN and CDR2 is FVKESK. J was trimmed by 8 bases and V by 4 bases; bases with no gene match: 7. CDR3 length equals 13 residues. CDR3 nucleotide sequence: TGTGCCAGCAGCCCGACAGGGATCGTCGAAGCTTTCTTT. Its translation: CASSPTGIVEAFF.

V is TRBV7-8 and J is TRBJ1-1; D gene uncertain. CDR1 and CDR2 (germline): SGHVS, FQNEAQ. The CDR3 consists of 18 residues. The V gene lost 0 bases and the J gene lost 0 bases, with 17 bases spanning the gap. The CDR3: CASSLAPWGVKMNTEAFF. CDR3 nucleotide sequence: TGTGCCAGCAGCTTAGCTCCCTGGGGAGTGAAAATGAACACTGAAGCTTTCTTT.

CDR3 sequence (DNA): TGTGCCAGCAGCAAGCTGTGGACAGGGGCCTCTGGGGCCAACGTCCTGACTTTC. Translating gives CASSKLWTGASGANVLTF. This chain uses TRBV25-1 with TRBJ2-6; 9 bases agree with TRBD1. The CDR3 covers 18 residues. J lost 0 bases, V lost 6 bases, and 9 bases had no gene match. Germline V gene lookup returns CDR1 MGHDK and CDR2 SYGVNS.

The chain links TRBV6-8 to TRBJ1-1; possibly TRBD1 for D (6 bases). V was pared by 2 bases and J by 1 base, with 11 bases between. The CDR3 sequence is 15 residues long. Looked up from germline, CDR1 is MNHGY and CDR2 is SAAAGT. The CDR3 bases are TGTGCCAGCAGTTACAAGGACAGACCGAACACTGAAGCTTTCTTT. This codes for CASSYKDRPNTEAFF.

The chain is built from TRBV11-3 and TRBJ2-1; TRBD2 matches 12 bases. CDR1 SGHNT and CDR2 YENEEA come from the germline V gene. The CDR3 is 19 residues long. V trimming: 5 bases; J trimming: 6 bases; junction bases outside the gene matches: 17. CDR3 DNA sequence: TGTGCCAGCAGCCAGAGGGCAGGCCTAGCGGGGGGGCTAGGCAATGAGCAGTTCTTC. It is translated as CASSQRAGLAGGLGNEQFF.

The rearrangement joins TRBV3-1 (or the pseudogene TRBV3-2) to TRBJ1-2; 7 bases are a match to TRBD1. Germline values: CDR1 LGHDT, CDR2 YNNKEL (reference sequence). The CDR3 is 15 residues long. V gave up 4 bases and J gave up 2 bases; unmatched junction bases: 7. The CDR3 DNA is TGTGCCAGCAGCCCTCGACAGGGAACCAACTATGGCTACACCTTC. Translated, it gives CASSPRQGTNYGYTF.

J is TRBJ2-3 and V is TRBV14; TRBD1 agrees at 9 bases. Trimming cost V 1 base and J 6 bases; bases outside gene matches: 8. CDR3 length: 16 residues. The germline CDR1 and CDR2 sequences are SGHDN and FVKESK. CDR3 nucleotide sequence: TGTGCCAGCAGCCAAGGGGACAGGGTGATCGGGGATACGCAGTATTTT. As protein: CASSQGDRVIGDTQYF.